These 4 T cell receptor beta chains came from one sample sequenced in a study of blood T cell repertoires in COVID-19. The table came from immunoSEQ multiplex PCR; TCRdb's copy has only in-frame clones and leaves some out. The profile shows more than 200,000 clones, roughly nine tenths of them singletons. The sequenced material came from peripheral blood. The origin of the receptors is a woman between 45 and 65 years old with COVID-19, enrolled during active disease.

This chain uses TRBV10-3 with TRBJ1-3, with 8 bases matching TRBD1. With V trimmed by 4 bases and J by 0 bases, 8 bases remained unmatched. Germline V gene sequence: CDR1 ENHRY, CDR2 SYGVKD. This CDR3 spans 17 amino acids. This CDR3 is CAISGRDRRNSGNTIYF. The CDR3 nucleotides read TGTGCCATCAGTGGCCGGGACAGGCGTAACTCTGGAAACACCATATATTTT.

This chain joins TRBV11-3 and TRBJ2-7; 8 nucleotides line up with TRBD1. The CDR3 is 14 residues long. J gave up 1 base and V 5 bases, and 4 bases lay outside the gene matches. Germline V gives CDR1 SGHNT, CDR2 YENEEA. Written as DNA, the CDR3 is TGTGCCAGCAGCCTACAGGGGGAATCCTACGAGCAGTACTTC. As protein: CASSLQGESYEQYF.

The J gene is TRBJ2-5, the V gene TRBV28; unclear D gene. The CDR3 extends over 13 amino acids. The V gene lost 6 bases and the J gene lost 5 bases, with 13 bases spanning the gap. CDR1 is MDHEN, CDR2 SYDVKM, per germline. The CDR3 DNA is TGTGCCAGCAGGTCTTATGTGTCGGAGACCCAGTACTTC. Its protein product is CASRSYVSETQYF.

J is TRBJ2-3 and V is TRBV19; tentative D call: TRBD1 (5 bases). Germline CDR1 LNHDA, CDR2 SQIVND (reference sequence). This CDR3 contains 14 residues. Trimming removed 6 bases at V and 2 bases at J, with 12 bases between. This chain's CDR3 is CASSTGLYTDTQYF. CDR3 DNA: TGTGCCAGTAGCACAGGTCTCTACACAGATACGCAGTATTTT.